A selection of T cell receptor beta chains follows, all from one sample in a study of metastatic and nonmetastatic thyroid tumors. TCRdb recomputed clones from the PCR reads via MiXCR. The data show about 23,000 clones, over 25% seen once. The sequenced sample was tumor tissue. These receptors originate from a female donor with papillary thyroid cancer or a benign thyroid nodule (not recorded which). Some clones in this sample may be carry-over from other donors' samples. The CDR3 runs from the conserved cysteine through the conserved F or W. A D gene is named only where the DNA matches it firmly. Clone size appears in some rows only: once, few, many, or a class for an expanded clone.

CDR3nt: TGTGCCAGCAGTTTAGGGGGACAGTCGGGCACCTATGGCTACACCTTC; CDR3aa: CASSLGGQSGTYGYTF; j_gene: TRBJ1-2; d_gene: TRBD1; abundance: NA; v_gene: TRBV28; len: 16
CDR3nt: TGCAGTGCTAGACAATCCGCCGGACTAGCGGACGAGCAGTACTTC; CDR3aa: CSARQSAGLADEQYF; j_gene: TRBJ2-7; d_gene: TRBD2; abundance: many; v_gene: TRBV20-1; len: 15
CDR3nt: TGTGCCAGCAGTGGCAGGGGGCGGGAGACTGAAGCTTTCTTT; CDR3aa: CASSGRGRETEAFF; j_gene: TRBJ1-1; d_gene: TRBD1; abundance: many; v_gene: TRBV12-3/TRBV12-4; len: 14
CDR3nt: TGCAGTGCCCCGACCCTAGCGGAGGTTTACGAGCAGTACTTC; CDR3aa: CSAPTLAEVYEQYF; j_gene: TRBJ2-7; d_gene: TRBD2; abundance: NA; v_gene: TRBV20-1; len: 14
CDR3nt: TGTGCCAGCAGTATCCCCGGGGGCAATGAGCAGTTCTTC; CDR3aa: CASSIPGGNEQFF; j_gene: TRBJ2-1; d_gene: NA; abundance: many; v_gene: TRBV27; len: 13
CDR3nt: TGCGCCAGCAGCCCATTCGAAGAGGGGAGCTCCTACAATGAGCAGTTCTTC; CDR3aa: CASSPFEEGSSYNEQFF; j_gene: TRBJ2-1; d_gene: NA; abundance: many; v_gene: TRBV9; len: 17
CDR3nt: TGTGCCAGCAGGGACACAGATACGCAGTATTTT; CDR3aa: CASRDTDTQYF; j_gene: TRBJ2-3; d_gene: NA; abundance: many; v_gene: TRBV2; len: 11
CDR3nt: TGTGTCAGCAGTGCAATCTTCAGGGACACTAATGAAAAGCTGTTTTTT; CDR3aa: CVSSAIFRDTNEKLFF; j_gene: TRBJ1-4; d_gene: NA; abundance: few; v_gene: TRBV6-1; len: 16
CDR3nt: TGTGCCAGCAGTGACGACCAGGCCCGGGGGGAAAAACTGTTTTTT; CDR3aa: CASSDDQARGEKLFF; j_gene: TRBJ1-4; d_gene: NA; abundance: NA; v_gene: TRBV2; len: 15
CDR3nt: TGTGCCAGTAGTACCACTATTTTGGAAACTGAAGCTTTCTTT; CDR3aa: CASSTTILETEAFF; j_gene: TRBJ1-1; d_gene: NA; abundance: many; v_gene: TRBV19; len: 14
CDR3nt: TGTGCCAGCAGCCCTTTACAGGGGGTTGATGGCTATGGCTACACCTTC; CDR3aa: CASSPLQGVDGYGYTF; j_gene: TRBJ1-2; d_gene: TRBD1; abundance: many; v_gene: TRBV5-4; len: 16
CDR3nt: TGTGCCAGCAGTGTAGTGGGACAAAGCTATGGCTACACCTTC; CDR3aa: CASSVVGQSYGYTF; j_gene: TRBJ1-2; d_gene: NA; abundance: NA; v_gene: TRBV7-9; len: 14
CDR3nt: TGTGCCAGCGTAATTAACTCTCGGGTGGGAGCTTTCTTT; CDR3aa: CASVINSRVGAFF; j_gene: TRBJ1-1; d_gene: NA; abundance: NA; v_gene: TRBV28; len: 13
CDR3nt: TGTGCCAGCTCGACCAATGGACAGGGAGCCTATGGCTACACCTTC; CDR3aa: CASSTNGQGAYGYTF; j_gene: TRBJ1-2; d_gene: TRBD1; abundance: medium-sized; v_gene: TRBV18; len: 15
CDR3nt: TGCAGTGCAACGGAGGGGTCCTACAATGAGCAGTTCTTC; CDR3aa: CSATEGSYNEQFF; j_gene: TRBJ2-1; d_gene: NA; abundance: NA; v_gene: TRBV20-1; len: 13
CDR3nt: TGTGCCACCAAAGGGACAGATACGCAGTATTTT; CDR3aa: CATKGTDTQYF; j_gene: TRBJ2-3; d_gene: NA; abundance: few; v_gene: TRBV2; len: 11
CDR3nt: TGTGCCAGCAGCTCCCCCCTAGGACAGGTTAATTCACCCCTCCACTTT; CDR3aa: CASSSPLGQVNSPLHF; j_gene: TRBJ1-6; d_gene: TRBD1; abundance: NA; v_gene: TRBV11-2; len: 16
CDR3nt: TGTGCCAGCAGTGGACAGCACAATGAGCAGTTCTTC; CDR3aa: CASSGQHNEQFF; j_gene: TRBJ2-1; d_gene: NA; abundance: NA; v_gene: TRBV2; len: 12
CDR3nt: TGCAGTGCTGGACTAAGCGGGACCACAGATACGCAGTATTTT; CDR3aa: CSAGLSGTTDTQYF; j_gene: TRBJ2-3; d_gene: TRBD2; abundance: many; v_gene: TRBV20-1; len: 14
CDR3nt: TGTGCCAGCAGCCAGGGATTCGCCGGGTACTACGAGCAGTACTTC; CDR3aa: CASSQGFAGYYEQYF; j_gene: TRBJ2-7; d_gene: NA; abundance: many; v_gene: TRBV14; len: 15
CDR3nt: TGCGCCAGCAGCTTGGACGATGCTAGGTCACCCCTCCACTTT; CDR3aa: CASSLDDARSPLHF; j_gene: TRBJ1-6; d_gene: NA; abundance: medium-sized; v_gene: TRBV5-1; len: 14
CDR3nt: TGTGCCAGCAGATCAGAGACAGGGAATCAGCCCCAGCATTTT; CDR3aa: CASRSETGNQPQHF; j_gene: TRBJ1-5; d_gene: TRBD1; abundance: medium-sized; v_gene: TRBV6-1; len: 14
CDR3nt: TGTGCCTGGAGTGTTTGGGGCCAGCCAGGTCAGCCCCAGCATTTT; CDR3aa: CAWSVWGQPGQPQHF; j_gene: TRBJ1-5; d_gene: NA; abundance: many; v_gene: TRBV30; len: 15
CDR3nt: TGTGCCTGGAGCGAGGCGGGGGTACTAGCGGCCTACGAGCAGTACTTC; CDR3aa: CAWSEAGVLAAYEQYF; j_gene: TRBJ2-7; d_gene: TRBD2; abundance: NA; v_gene: TRBV30; len: 16
CDR3nt: TGTGCCAGCAGTTTTACGGTGGAAAACACCATATATTTT; CDR3aa: CASSFTVENTIYF; j_gene: TRBJ1-3; d_gene: NA; abundance: few; v_gene: TRBV28; len: 13
CDR3nt: TGTGCCAGTAGCCACTCAGGTAACTACGAGCAGTACTTC; CDR3aa: CASSHSGNYEQYF; j_gene: TRBJ2-7; d_gene: NA; abundance: few; v_gene: TRBV3-1; len: 13
CDR3nt: TGTGCCAGATCCGGGGGCACGGGGACAGGCAATGAACCCGGGCAGTTCTTC; CDR3aa: CARSGGTGTGNEPGQFF; j_gene: TRBJ2-1; d_gene: TRBD1; abundance: NA; v_gene: TRBV6-9; len: 17
CDR3nt: TGTGCCAGCAGCCCACTAAGGTCATCGGCCGGGACTAGCGACGAGCAGTACTTC; CDR3aa: CASSPLRSSAGTSDEQYF; j_gene: TRBJ2-7; d_gene: TRBD2; abundance: NA; v_gene: TRBV11-2; len: 18
CDR3nt: TGTGCCAGCAGCCTGACTATGACAGTGAGCTCTGGAAACACCATATATTTT; CDR3aa: CASSLTMTVSSGNTIYF; j_gene: TRBJ1-3; d_gene: NA; abundance: NA; v_gene: TRBV4-2; len: 17
CDR3nt: TGTGCCAGCAGTGAAGACAGGGGGCTTGGCTACACCTTC; CDR3aa: CASSEDRGLGYTF; j_gene: TRBJ1-2; d_gene: TRBD1; abundance: medium-sized; v_gene: TRBV6-1; len: 13
CDR3nt: TGCAGTGCTAGAGGTATTACTAGCGGGGGGGTACAAGAGACCCAGTACTTC; CDR3aa: CSARGITSGGVQETQYF; j_gene: TRBJ2-5; d_gene: TRBD2; abundance: NA; v_gene: TRBV20-1; len: 17